The subject of this entry is one TCR beta chain. This entry belongs to a study of T cell responses to AZD1222 COVID-19 vaccine. The CDR3 is made up of 17 amino acids. From germline, CDR1 is LGHDT and CDR2 YNNKEL (reference sequence). Trimming shortened V by 0 bases and J by 2 bases, and 17 bases separated the two germline ends. Profiling relied on immunoSEQ multiplex PCR, and the TCRdb table lists in-frame clones only, not all of them. The repertoire consists of 100,000 to 120,000 clones, with 70% to 90% occurring once and the leading ten covering about 3%. This chain connects TRBV3-1 (or the pseudogene TRBV3-2) to TRBJ2-7; a weak D match, TRBD1 (6 bases). The sample here was peripheral blood, taken on day 0 of AZD1222 vaccination. The receptor was isolated from an adult in good health. The CDR3, as DNA: TGTGCCAGCAGCCAAGAGAGAGTGTCGGGACACCCCTACGAGCAGTACTTC. Translation gives CASSQERVSGHPYEQYF.